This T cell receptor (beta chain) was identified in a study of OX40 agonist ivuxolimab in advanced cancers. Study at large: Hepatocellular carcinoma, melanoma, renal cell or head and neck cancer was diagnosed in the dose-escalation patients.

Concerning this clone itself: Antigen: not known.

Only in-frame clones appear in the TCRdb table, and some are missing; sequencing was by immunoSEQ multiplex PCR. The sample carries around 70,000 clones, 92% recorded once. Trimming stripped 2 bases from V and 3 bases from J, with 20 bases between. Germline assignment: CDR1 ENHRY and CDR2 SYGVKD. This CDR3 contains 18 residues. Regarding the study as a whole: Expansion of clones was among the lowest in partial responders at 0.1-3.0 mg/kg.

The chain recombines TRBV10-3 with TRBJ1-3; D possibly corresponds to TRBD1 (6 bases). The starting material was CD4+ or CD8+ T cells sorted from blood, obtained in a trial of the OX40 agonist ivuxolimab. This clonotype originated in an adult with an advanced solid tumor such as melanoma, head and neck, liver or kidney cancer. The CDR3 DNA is TGTGCCATCAGTGAGAGGAGTCCGGAAAGGGGGTATGGAAACACCATATATTTT. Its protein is CAISERSPERGYGNTIYF.